The source of this T cell receptor (beta chain) is a study of T cells after yellow fever vaccination. This clonotype was detected many times. The antigen remains unidentified. CDR1 and CDR2 from the germline V gene are MNHEY and SVGEGT. Unmatched junction bases numbered 8, after V lost 6 bases and J lost 1 base. The CDR3 length is 15 residues. From the 5' RACE reads, TCRdb called clonotypes with MiXCR, one entry per CDR3 protein. This table holds 250,000 or so distinct CDR3 sequences, 3.6% found once. Study-level findings and limits: Abundant contaminating clonotypes from the bulk population could appear in FACS-sorted repertoires.

The clonotype originates from a man aged 18 to 30 who received the YFV17D yellow fever vaccine. The chain couples TRBV6-2 or TRBV6-3 to TRBJ2-7; TRBD1 aligns across 8 bases. Material: PBMCs, obtained 15 days after the yellow fever booster vaccination. Written as DNA, the CDR3 is TGTGCCAGCAGGTCGGTGCAGGGGGCGTCCTACGAGCAGTACTTC. This encodes CASRSVQGASYEQYF.